Included here is one TCR beta chain sequence, with context. Treatment defined: some 20 received Ad26.COV2.S at low or high dose, single or two shots; roughly 5 received placebo; per-sample allocation not given. Samples were taken on day 63 after the first vaccine or placebo injection. Boston provided a donor who was an adult aged 18-55 years. The J segment lost 1 base and the V segment lost 3 bases, leaving 8 bases of the junction unmatched. The CDR3 has 17 residues. Per germline, CDR1 SEHNR and CDR2 FQNEAQ (reference sequence). Libraries were prepared by immunoSEQ multiplex PCR; TCRdb keeps only in-frame clonotypes and omits some of them. The data contain approximately 480,000 clones, approximately 88% of them singletons. The data are from a study of Ad26.COV2.S vaccination and SARS-CoV-2 variants.

The rearrangement joins TRBV7-9 to TRBJ1-4, with 7 bases lining up with TRBD1. The sample here was peripheral blood, taken in a trial of Ad26.COV2.S vaccine versus placebo. This TCR derives from a person between 18 and 65 years old who received the Ad26.COV2.S COVID-19 vaccine or a placebo. CDR3 loop: CASSFPSRGITNEKLFF. The CDR3 DNA follows: TGTGCCAGCAGCTTTCCTAGCAGGGGGATAACTAATGAAAAACTGTTTTTT.